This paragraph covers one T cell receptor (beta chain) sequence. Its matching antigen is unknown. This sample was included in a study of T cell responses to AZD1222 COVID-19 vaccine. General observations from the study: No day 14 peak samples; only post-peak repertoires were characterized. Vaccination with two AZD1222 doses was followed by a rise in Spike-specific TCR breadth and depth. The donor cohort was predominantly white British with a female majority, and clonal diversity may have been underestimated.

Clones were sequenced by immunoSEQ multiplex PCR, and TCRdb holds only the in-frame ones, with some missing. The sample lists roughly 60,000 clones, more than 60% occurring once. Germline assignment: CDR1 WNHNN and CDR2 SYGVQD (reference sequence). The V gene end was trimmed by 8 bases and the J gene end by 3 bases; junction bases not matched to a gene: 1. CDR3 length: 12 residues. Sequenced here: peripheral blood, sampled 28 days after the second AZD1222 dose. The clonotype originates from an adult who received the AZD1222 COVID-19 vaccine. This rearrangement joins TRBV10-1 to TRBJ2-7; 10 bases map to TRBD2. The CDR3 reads CASGLADYEQYF. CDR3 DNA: TGCGCCAGCGGACTAGCGGACTACGAGCAGTACTTC.